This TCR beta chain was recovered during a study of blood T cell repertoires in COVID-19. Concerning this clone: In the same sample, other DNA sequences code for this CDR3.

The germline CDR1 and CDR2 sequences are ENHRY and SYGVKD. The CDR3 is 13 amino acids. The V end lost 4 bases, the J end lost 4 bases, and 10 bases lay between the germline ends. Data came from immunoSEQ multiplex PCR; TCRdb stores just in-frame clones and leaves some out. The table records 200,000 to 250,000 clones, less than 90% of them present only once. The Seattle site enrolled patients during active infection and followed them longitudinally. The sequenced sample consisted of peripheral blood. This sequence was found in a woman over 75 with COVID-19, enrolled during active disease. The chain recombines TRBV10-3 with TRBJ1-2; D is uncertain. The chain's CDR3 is CAISGSAGYGYTF. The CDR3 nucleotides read TGTGCCATCAGTGGTAGCGCAGGCTATGGCTACACCTTC.